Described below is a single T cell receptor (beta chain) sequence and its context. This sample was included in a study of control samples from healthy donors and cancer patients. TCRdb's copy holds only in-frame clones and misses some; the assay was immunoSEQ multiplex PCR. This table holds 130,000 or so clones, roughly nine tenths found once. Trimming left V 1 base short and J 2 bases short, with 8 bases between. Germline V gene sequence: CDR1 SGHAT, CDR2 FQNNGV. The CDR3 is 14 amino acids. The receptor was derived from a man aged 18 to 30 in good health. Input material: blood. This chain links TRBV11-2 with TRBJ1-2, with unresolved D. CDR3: CASSLAGSNYGYTF. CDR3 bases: TGTGCCAGCAGCTTAGCCGGCAGCAACTATGGCTACACCTTC.